Shown below are 27 T cell receptor beta chains from a single sample sequenced in a study of graft-versus-host responses after intestinal transplantation. No antigen has been identified for these receptors. TCRdb keeps only in-frame clones here, not all; method: immunoSEQ multiplex PCR. The sample has over 85,000 clones; around 93% are singletons. The input for sequencing was unstimulated CD4+ T cells sorted from spleen or lymph node cells, taken before transplant. The receptors here all came from a human donor who was the organ donor for an intestinal transplant.

Of note for this clone: Other DNA sequences in this sample translate to the same CDR3. The chain is built from TRBV6-5 and TRBJ1-5; 9 positions match TRBD1. The trim removed 6 bases at V and 4 bases at J, leaving 4 bases unmatched. The CDR3 has 14 residues. Looked up from germline, CDR1 is MNHEY and CDR2 is SVGAGI. CDR3 residues: CASRTGGGNQPQHF. As DNA, the CDR3 is TGTGCCAGCAGGACAGGGGGAGGGAATCAGCCCCAGCATTTT.

V and J are TRBV19 and TRBJ1-2; a possible D gene is TRBD1 (6 bases). Germline loops: CDR1 LNHDA, CDR2 SQIVND (reference sequence). V was pared by 9 bases and J by 4 bases, with 12 bases between. The CDR3 loop spans 12 amino acids. The chain's CDR3 is CASQQGSYGYTF. The CDR3 region has the DNA TGTGCCAGCCAACAGGGCAGCTATGGCTACACCTTC.

The chain recombines TRBV2 with TRBJ1-1; D may be TRBD1 (5 bases). V dropped 6 bases and J dropped 1 base, with 15 bases sitting between them. Germline CDR1 SNHLY, CDR2 FYNNEI. This CDR3 comprises 15 residues. The CDR3 nucleotides are TGTGCCAGCAGCGCCTCTATGGGGGAGAACACTGAAGCTTTCTTT. Its protein product is CASSASMGENTEAFF. The variable domain in full, with the rest retrieved from reference TRBV2 and TRBJ1-1, is EPEVTQTPSHQVTQMGQEVILRCVPISNHLYFYWYRQILGQKVEFLVSFYNNEISEKSEIFDDQFSVERPDGSNFTLKIRSTKLEDSAMYFCASSASMGENTEAFFGQGTRLTVV.

The CDR3 region has the DNA TGCGCCAGCAGCTTGCCGGGCCAAAAAAATGAGCAGTTCTTC. This gives the protein CASSLPGQKNEQFF. The V gene is TRBV5-1, the J gene TRBJ2-1; D is ambiguous. The CDR3 sequence is 14 residues long. The V end lost 1 base, the J end lost 7 bases, and 12 bases lay between the germline ends. Germline values: CDR1 SGHRS, CDR2 YFSETQ. Full variable domain (missing parts from reference TRBV5-1 and TRBJ2-1): KAGVTQTPRYLIKTRGQQVTLSCSPISGHRSVSWYQQTPGQGLQFLFEYFSETQRNKGNFPGRFSGRQFSNSRSEMNVSTLELGDSALYLCASSLPGQKNEQFFGPGTRLTVL.

This clone is a singleton in its sample. The chain carries TRBV19 and TRBJ1-2; 7 bases fit TRBD1. The CDR3 has 16 residues. The germline gives CDR1 LNHDA, CDR2 SQIVND (reference sequence). The ends lost 6 bases at V and 7 bases at J; junction bases unmatched: 17. The CDR3 here is CASSDPGQSPRFGYTF. As DNA, the CDR3 is TGTGCCAGTAGCGACCCGGGACAGTCCCCTCGTTTTGGCTACACCTTC.

Only one count was recorded for this clone. In nucleotides, the CDR3 is TGTGCCAGCAGCCCTGCAGGGCGACACCTCCACTTT. Amino acids: CASSPAGRHLHF. The J gene is TRBJ1-6, the V gene TRBV14; maybe TRBD1 (5 bases). In germline, CDR1 is SGHDN, CDR2 FVKESK. The CDR3 loop spans 12 amino acids. V lost 4 bases and J 15 bases, leaving 13 bases between the germline ends.

The chain uses TRBV5-1 and TRBJ2-7; D might be TRBD2 (5 bases). V was cut by 4 bases and J by 0 bases, with 11 bases left in between. CDR1 SGHRS and CDR2 YFSETQ come from the germline V gene. The CDR3 length is 14 residues. The CDR3 DNA reads as TGCGCCAGCAGCGTGGACTCGGACTCCTACGAGCAGTACTTC. As protein: CASSVDSDSYEQYF.

V usage is TRBV7-2 and J usage is TRBJ2-1; 11 bases match TRBD2. J gave up 0 bases and V 4 bases, and 5 bases lay outside the gene matches. CDR1 and CDR2 (germline): SGHTA, FQGNSA. The CDR3 covers 17 residues. The chain's CDR3 is CASSSRGLADSYNEQFF. DNA of the CDR3: TGTGCCAGCAGCTCAAGGGGACTAGCGGACTCCTACAATGAGCAGTTCTTC.

V gene TRBV7-9 combines with J gene TRBJ2-3; D gene uncertain. The CDR3 is made up of 16 amino acids. Trimming removed 0 bases from V and 4 bases from J, with 14 bases in between. Per germline, CDR1 SEHNR and CDR2 FQNEAQ (reference sequence). This CDR3 is CASSLAPGVGADTQYF. The CDR3 bases are TGTGCCAGCAGCTTAGCGCCTGGGGTTGGGGCAGATACGCAGTATTTT.

The chain couples TRBV25-1 to TRBJ1-1; 7 positions agree with TRBD1. V was clipped by 6 bases and J by 1 base; unmatched bases: 5. Looked up from germline, CDR1 is MGHDK and CDR2 is SYGVNS. The CDR3 loop spans 14 amino acids. This CDR3 is CASRETGTNTEAFF. In nucleotides, the CDR3 is TGTGCCAGCAGAGAGACAGGGACGAACACTGAAGCTTTCTTT.

The chain has TRBV5-1 and TRBJ2-5; 8 bases are a match to TRBD1. The CDR3 loop spans 15 amino acids. Germline CDR1 is SGHRS and CDR2 is YFSETQ. The V and J ends lost 4 bases and 5 bases, in that order; junction bases with no gene match: 10. The DNA for the CDR3 is TGCGCCAGCAGCCCGGCGACAGGGGCACGGGAGACCCAGTACTTC. Encoded protein: CASSPATGARETQYF.

This chain uses TRBV11-3 with TRBJ2-1, with D perhaps TRBD1 or TRBD2 (5 bases each). Trimming took 0 bases from V and 10 from J, leaving 7 bases between them. There are 12 residues in the CDR3. Germline CDR1 SGHNT, CDR2 YENEEA. The CDR3 DNA is TGTGCCAGCAGCTTAGACAGGGACGAGCAGTTCTTC. Translating it yields CASSLDRDEQFF. Full variable domain (rest looked up from reference TRBV11-3 and TRBJ2-1): EAGVVQSPRYKIIEKKQPVAFWCNPISGHNTLYWYLQNLGQGPELLIRYENEEAVDDSQLPKDRFSAERLKGVDSTLKIQPAELGDSAVYLCASSLDRDEQFFGPGTRLTVL.

The chain links TRBV12-5 to TRBJ1-3, with unresolved D. Germline lookup yields CDR1 LGHNT and CDR2 FRNRAP. V dropped 5 bases and J dropped 0 bases, with 11 bases sitting between them. This CDR3 is built from 15 residues. The CDR3 protein is CASGPPPGSGNTIYF. The DNA for the CDR3 is TGTGCTAGTGGTCCCCCCCCCGGCTCTGGAAACACCATATATTTT. The variable domain in full, with the rest retrieved from reference TRBV12-5 and TRBJ1-3, is DARVTQTPRHKVTEMGQEVTMRCQPILGHNTVFWYRQTMMQGLELLAYFRNRAPLDDSGMPKDRFSAEMPDATLATLKIQPSEPRDSAVYFCASGPPPGSGNTIYFGEGSWLTVV.

This chain connects TRBV10-3 to TRBJ1-2; D is uncertain. Trimming cost V 7 bases and J 7 bases, with 13 bases left between them. Germline assignment: CDR1 ENHRY and CDR2 SYGVKD. The CDR3 loop spans 12 amino acids. The CDR3 sequence is CAIIEGSGGYTF. The CDR3 bases are TGTGCCATCATCGAAGGGAGTGGTGGCTACACCTTC.

The CDR3 DNA reads as TGTGCCTGGAGTGTAGGAACAGGGGGGGTGCCTCAGTACTTC. Its protein is CAWSVGTGGVPQYF. V is TRBV30 and J is TRBJ2-4; tentative D call: TRBD1 (8 bases). Trimming cost V 0 bases and J 12 bases, with 18 bases left between them. Germline CDR1 is GTSNPN and CDR2 is SVGIG (reference sequence). The CDR3 spans 14 residues.

The rearrangement uses TRBV11-3 and TRBJ1-1; the D gene is possibly TRBD1 (5 bases). The CDR3 has 14 amino acids. V lost 6 bases and J lost 0, with 11 bases in between. Germline CDR1 SGHNT, CDR2 YENEEA. CDR3 DNA: TGTGCCAGCAGGTCTGGGGACCTGAACACTGAAGCTTTCTTT. Residues: CASRSGDLNTEAFF.

The rearrangement joins TRBV30 to TRBJ2-3, with D possibly being TRBD2 (7 bases). V lost 4 bases, J lost 2 bases, and 16 bases lay in between. Germline V gene sequence: CDR1 GTSNPN, CDR2 SVGIG (reference sequence). The CDR3 runs 15 residues. Here the CDR3 reads CAWNVEGGITDTQYF. CDR3 bases: TGTGCCTGGAACGTAGAGGGGGGGATCACAGATACGCAGTATTTT.

V and J are TRBV7-9 and TRBJ2-7, with 8 bases identical to TRBD1. CDR1 SEHNR and CDR2 FQNEAQ come from the germline V gene (reference sequence). CDR3 length equals 14 residues. Unmatched junction bases numbered 2, after V lost 4 bases and J lost 0 bases. The CDR3, as DNA: TGTGCCAGCAGCTCAGGACAGGGCTCCTACGAGCAGTACTTC. Protein: CASSSGQGSYEQYF.

This sequence joins TRBV5-4 and TRBJ1-2, with D possibly TRBD1 on 5 matching bases. Germline V CDR1 and CDR2: SGHNT, YYREEE (reference sequence). The CDR3 contains 17 residues. V gave up 0 bases and J gave up 2 bases, with 17 bases separating them. CDR3 region: CASSLGGAEGLNYGYTF. The CDR3 nucleotides are TGTGCCAGCAGCTTGGGAGGGGCGGAGGGGCTGAACTATGGCTACACCTTC.

The rearrangement links TRBV5-1 to TRBJ2-5; no clear D. Deletions cut 4 bases from V and 7 bases from J, with 14 bases between. The CDR3 has 13 amino acids. From germline, CDR1 is SGHRS and CDR2 YFSETQ. For the CDR3, the DNA is TGCGCCAGCAGCCCGGAAGGGCCATGGACCCAGTACTTC. It specifies CASSPEGPWTQYF.

This rearrangement joins TRBV6-5 to TRBJ1-2; TRBD1 is a possible D gene (5 bases). V was clipped by 10 bases and J by 7 bases, with 16 bases between them. Germline V gives CDR1 MNHEY, CDR2 SVGAGI. The CDR3 loop spans 12 amino acids. This CDR3 is CAISRDISGYTF. The CDR3 coding sequence is TGTGCCATCAGCAGGGATATCTCTGGCTACACCTTC.

This sequence joins TRBV27 and TRBJ2-1; D tentatively fits TRBD1 or TRBD2 (5 bases each). Trimming shortened V by 2 bases and J by 7 bases, and 12 bases separated the two germline ends. Germline V gene data show CDR1 as MNHEY and CDR2 as SMNVEV (reference sequence). This CDR3 contains 14 residues. CDR3 sequence (DNA): TGTGCCAGCAGTTTAATTCGGGGCTCAAATGAGCAGTTCTTC. Residues: CASSLIRGSNEQFF.

The CDR3 DNA sequence: TGTGCCAGCAGCTTAGGAGGGACTAGCGGACAAGAGACCCAGTACTTC. It is translated as CASSLGGTSGQETQYF. The chain links TRBV11-3 to TRBJ2-5; 11 bases are a match to TRBD2. Trimming took 1 base from V and 2 from J; bases not matched to a gene: 3. The CDR3 runs to 16 residues. Germline V gene sequence: CDR1 SGHNT, CDR2 YENEEA.

The chain combines TRBV11-2 with TRBJ1-3, with a possible D match to TRBD1 (5 bases). There are 14 residues in the CDR3. V was shortened by 6 bases and J by 1 base, with 10 bases between the two germline ends. Germline values: CDR1 SGHAT, CDR2 FQNNGV. The CDR3 loop reads CASRLTGSGNTIYF. In DNA form, the CDR3 reads TGTGCCAGCAGGCTAACAGGTTCTGGAAACACCATATATTTT.

V is TRBV9 and J is TRBJ2-5; D gene uncertain. CDR3 size: 14 residues. Germline CDR1 and CDR2: SGDLS and YYNGEE. The ends were cut back, 4 bases at V and 5 bases at J, with 15 bases in the middle. CDR3 loop: CASSPRRGSETQYF. The CDR3 coding sequence is TGTGCCAGCAGCCCTCGACGTGGTTCGGAGACCCAGTACTTC.

The V call is TRBV29-1, the J call TRBJ2-3, with D unclear. V was cut by 4 bases and J by 5 bases, with 16 bases left in between. The CDR3 spans 14 residues. CDR1 and CDR2 from the germline V gene are SQVTM and ANQGSEA. Here the CDR3 DNA reads TGCAGCGTTGGCAAGGGTGCCGCGAAAGATACGCAGTATTTT. It encodes CSVGKGAAKDTQYF.

The rearrangement uses TRBV12-5 and TRBJ1-6; tentative D call: TRBD1 (6 bases). Germline V gives CDR1 LGHNT, CDR2 FRNRAP. With 2 bases removed from V and 9 bases from J, the gap between germline ends came to 14 bases. The CDR3 is made up of 15 amino acids. CDR3 loop: CASGLSLTGGSPLHF. CDR3 in DNA: TGTGCTAGTGGTTTGTCCTTGACAGGCGGTTCACCCCTCCACTTT. Drawing the rest from reference TRBV12-5 and TRBJ1-6, the complete variable domain is DARVTQTPRHKVTEMGQEVTMRCQPILGHNTVFWYRQTMMQGLELLAYFRNRAPLDDSGMPKDRFSAEMPDATLATLKIQPSEPRDSAVYFCASGLSLTGGSPLHFGNGTRLTVT.